What follows describes a single T cell receptor (beta chain). Its antigen is undetermined. This record comes from a study of T cell responses to AZD1222 COVID-19 vaccine. Regarding the study as a whole: Mapped onto spike, vaccine-associated CD4 TCRs spanned it and were dominant at 160-218 and 743-854. White British ancestry dominated among donors, who included more females, and clonal diversity was possibly underestimated.

CDR3 length: 13 amino acids. Germline-derived CDR1 and CDR2 are SGHDT and YYEEEE. V shed 4 bases, J shed 3 bases, and the junction held 4 bases outside the gene matches. Clones were read by immunoSEQ multiplex PCR, and TCRdb kept only the in-frame ones, dropping some. The sample yields around 140,000 clones, 80% to 95% seen once. This clonotype was sampled from an adult in good health. V and J are TRBV5-6 and TRBJ2-7, with 7 nucleotides matching TRBD1. The sample consisted of peripheral blood, taken on day 0 of MenACWY control vaccination. The CDR3: CASSRGGSYEQYF. The CDR3 DNA sequence: TGTGCCAGCAGCCGAGGGGGCAGCTACGAGCAGTACTTC.